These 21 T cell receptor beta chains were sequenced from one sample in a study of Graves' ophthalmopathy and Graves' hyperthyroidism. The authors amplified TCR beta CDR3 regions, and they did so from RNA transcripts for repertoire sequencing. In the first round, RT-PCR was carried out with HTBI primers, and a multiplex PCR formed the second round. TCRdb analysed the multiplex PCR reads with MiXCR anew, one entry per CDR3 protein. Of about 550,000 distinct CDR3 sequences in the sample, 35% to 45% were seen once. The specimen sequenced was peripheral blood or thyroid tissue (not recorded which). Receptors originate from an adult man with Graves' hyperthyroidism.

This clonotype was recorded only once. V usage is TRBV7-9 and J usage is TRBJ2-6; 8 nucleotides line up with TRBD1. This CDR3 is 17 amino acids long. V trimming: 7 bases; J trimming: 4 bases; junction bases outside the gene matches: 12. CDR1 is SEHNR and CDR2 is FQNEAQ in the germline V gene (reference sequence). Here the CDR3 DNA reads TGTGCCAGCACCCTAGTCGGACAGGGTTCGGGGGCCAACGTCCTGACTTTC. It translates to CASTLVGQGSGANVLTF.

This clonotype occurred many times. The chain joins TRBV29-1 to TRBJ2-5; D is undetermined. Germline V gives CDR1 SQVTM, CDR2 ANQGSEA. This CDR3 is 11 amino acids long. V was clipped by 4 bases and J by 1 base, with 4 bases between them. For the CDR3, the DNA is TGCAGCGTTGTGGTCCAAGAGACCCAGTACTTC. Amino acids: CSVVVQETQYF.

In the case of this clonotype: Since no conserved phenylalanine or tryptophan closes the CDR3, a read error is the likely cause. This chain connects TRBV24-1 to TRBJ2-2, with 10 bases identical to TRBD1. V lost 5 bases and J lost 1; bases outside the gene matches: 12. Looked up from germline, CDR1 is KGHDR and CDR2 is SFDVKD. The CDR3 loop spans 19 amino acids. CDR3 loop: CATSGIPGQGFGNTGELFL. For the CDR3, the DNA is TGTGCCACCAGTGGTATACCGGGACAGGGGTTCGGGAACACCGGGGAGCTGTTTCTT.

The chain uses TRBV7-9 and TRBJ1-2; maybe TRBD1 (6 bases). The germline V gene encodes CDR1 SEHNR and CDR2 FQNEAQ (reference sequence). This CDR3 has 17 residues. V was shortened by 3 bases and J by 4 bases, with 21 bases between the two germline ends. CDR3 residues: CASSLTVTGGGAYGYTF. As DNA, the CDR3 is TGTGCCAGCAGCTTGACGGTTACTGGCGGGGGGGCCTATGGCTACACCTTC.

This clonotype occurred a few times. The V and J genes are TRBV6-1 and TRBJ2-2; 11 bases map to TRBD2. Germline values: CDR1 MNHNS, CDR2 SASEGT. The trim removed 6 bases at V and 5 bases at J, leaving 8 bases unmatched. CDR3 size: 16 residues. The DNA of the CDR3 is TGTGCCAGCAGAGCATTAGCGGGGGGGCCAACCGGGGAGCTGTTTTTT. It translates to CASRALAGGPTGELFF.

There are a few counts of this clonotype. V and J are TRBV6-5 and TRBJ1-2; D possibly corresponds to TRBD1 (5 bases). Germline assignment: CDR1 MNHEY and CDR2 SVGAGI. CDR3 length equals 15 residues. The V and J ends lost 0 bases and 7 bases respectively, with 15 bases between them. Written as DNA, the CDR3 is TGTGCCAGCAGTTACTCAGGAGGGGTTAATTCTGGCTACACCTTC. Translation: CASSYSGGVNSGYTF.

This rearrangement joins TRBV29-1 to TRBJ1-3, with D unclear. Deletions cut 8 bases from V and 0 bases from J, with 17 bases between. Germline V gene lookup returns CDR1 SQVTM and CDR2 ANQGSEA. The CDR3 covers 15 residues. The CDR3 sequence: CSLAHSQISGNTIYF. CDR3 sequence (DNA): TGCAGCTTAGCGCACTCCCAGATCTCTGGAAACACCATATATTTT.

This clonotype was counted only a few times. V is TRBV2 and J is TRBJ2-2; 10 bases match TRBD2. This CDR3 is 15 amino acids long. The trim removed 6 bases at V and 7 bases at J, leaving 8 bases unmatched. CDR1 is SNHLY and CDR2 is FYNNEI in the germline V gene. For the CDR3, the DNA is TGTGCCAGCAGAGCCCGACTAGCGGGTTACGGGGAGCTGTTTTTT. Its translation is CASRARLAGYGELFF.

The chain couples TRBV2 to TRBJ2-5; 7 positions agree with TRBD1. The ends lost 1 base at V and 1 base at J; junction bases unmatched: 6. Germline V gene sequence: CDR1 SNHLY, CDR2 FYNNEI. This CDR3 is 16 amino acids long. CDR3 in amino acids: CASSEERTGTQETQYF. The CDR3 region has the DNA TGTGCCAGCAGTGAAGAGAGGACAGGCACCCAAGAGACCCAGTACTTC.

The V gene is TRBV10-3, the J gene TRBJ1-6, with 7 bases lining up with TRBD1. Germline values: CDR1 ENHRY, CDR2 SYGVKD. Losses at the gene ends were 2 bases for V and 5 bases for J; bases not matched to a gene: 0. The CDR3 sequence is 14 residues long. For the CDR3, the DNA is TGTGCCATCAGTGAGGGACAGGATAATTCACCCCTCCACTTT. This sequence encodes CAISEGQDNSPLHF.

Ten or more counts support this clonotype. CDR3 DNA: TGTGCCAGCAGTGATGGGCCCGATCAGCCCCAGCATTTT. This sequence encodes CASSDGPDQPQHF. This rearrangement joins TRBV6-1 to TRBJ1-5; D not resolved. The CDR3 is made up of 13 amino acids. V lost 3 bases and J lost 5, with 8 bases in between. CDR1 is MNHNS, CDR2 SASEGT, per germline.

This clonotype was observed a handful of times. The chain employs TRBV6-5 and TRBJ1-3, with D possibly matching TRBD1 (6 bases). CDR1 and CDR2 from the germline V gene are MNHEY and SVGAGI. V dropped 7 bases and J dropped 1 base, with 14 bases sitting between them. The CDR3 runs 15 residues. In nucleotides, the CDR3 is TGTGCCAGCAAAATAACAGGGTCGTCTGGAAACACCATATATTTT. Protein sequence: CASKITGSSGNTIYF.

For the CDR3, the DNA is TGCAGCGTTGGAAGACTTGGGAGCTCTGGGGCCAACGTCCTGACTTTC. It is translated as CSVGRLGSSGANVLTF. V is TRBV29-1 and J is TRBJ2-6; D perhaps matches TRBD2 (5 bases). This CDR3 is 16 amino acids long. Deletions cut 4 bases from V and 0 bases from J, with 13 bases between. Germline-derived CDR1 and CDR2 are SQVTM and ANQGSEA.

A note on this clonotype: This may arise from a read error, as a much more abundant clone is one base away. The CDR3 coding sequence is TGCGCCAGCAGCTTGGACGGACAGGGCGTAAGCACTGAAGCTTTCTTT. Its protein product is CASSLDGQGVSTEAFF. The V and J genes are TRBV5-1 and TRBJ1-1, with TRBD1 matching over 8 bases. V was pared by 0 bases and J by 4 bases, with 8 bases of the junction left unmatched. In germline, CDR1 is SGHRS, CDR2 YFSETQ. The CDR3 is made up of 16 amino acids.

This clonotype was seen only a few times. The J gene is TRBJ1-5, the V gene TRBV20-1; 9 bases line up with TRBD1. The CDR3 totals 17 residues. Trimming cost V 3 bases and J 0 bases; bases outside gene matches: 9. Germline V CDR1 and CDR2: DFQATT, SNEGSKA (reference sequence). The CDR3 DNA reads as TGCAGTGCTAGCGGACAGGGGACCCCTTATAGCAATCAGCCCCAGCATTTT. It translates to CSASGQGTPYSNQPQHF.

Here the CDR3 reads CASTALPGVGKTEAFF. CDR3 in DNA: TGTGCCAGCACCGCCCTCCCGGGGGTGGGGAAGACTGAAGCTTTCTTT. The chain couples TRBV10-3 to TRBJ1-1; D is perhaps TRBD1 (5 bases). CDR3 length equals 16 residues. The germline V gene has CDR1 ENHRY and CDR2 SYGVKD. Deletions cut 10 bases from V and 5 bases from J, with 26 bases between.

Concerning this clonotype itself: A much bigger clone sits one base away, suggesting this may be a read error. The CDR3 DNA reads as TGTGCCAGCAGGACGACAGGGATGACTGGAGCTTTCTTT. Amino acid sequence: CASRTTGMTGAFF. The V gene is TRBV12-3 or TRBV12-4, the J gene TRBJ1-1; TRBD1 matches 7 bases. CDR3 length: 13 residues.

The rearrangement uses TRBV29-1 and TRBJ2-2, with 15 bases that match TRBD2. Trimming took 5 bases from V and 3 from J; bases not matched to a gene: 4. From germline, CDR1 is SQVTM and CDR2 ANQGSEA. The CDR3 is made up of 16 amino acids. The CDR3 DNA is TGCAGCGTTAGGACTAGCGGGAGGGCCGACACCGGGGAGCTGTTTTTT. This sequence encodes CSVRTSGRADTGELFF.

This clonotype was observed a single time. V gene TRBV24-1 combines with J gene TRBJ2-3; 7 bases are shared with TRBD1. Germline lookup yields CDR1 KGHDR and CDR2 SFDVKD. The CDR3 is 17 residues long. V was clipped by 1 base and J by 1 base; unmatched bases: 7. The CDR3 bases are TGTGCCACCAGTGATTTCGCCGGGGACAGAGGCACAGATACGCAGTATTTT. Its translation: CATSDFAGDRGTDTQYF.

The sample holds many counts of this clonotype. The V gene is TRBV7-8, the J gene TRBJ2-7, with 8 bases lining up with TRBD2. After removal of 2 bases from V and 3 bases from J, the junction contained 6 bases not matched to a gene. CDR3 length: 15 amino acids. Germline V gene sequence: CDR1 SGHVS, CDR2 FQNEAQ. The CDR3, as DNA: TGTGCCAGCAGCTTATTAAGCGGGAGTGTCTACGAGCAGTACTTC. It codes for CASSLLSGSVYEQYF.

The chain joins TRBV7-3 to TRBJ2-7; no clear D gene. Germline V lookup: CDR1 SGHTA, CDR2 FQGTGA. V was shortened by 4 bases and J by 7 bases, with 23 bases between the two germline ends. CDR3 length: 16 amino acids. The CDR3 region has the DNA TGTGCCAGCAGCTCCCCCCGGGCGGAGAACTACAATGAGCAGTACTTC. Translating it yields CASSSPRAENYNEQYF. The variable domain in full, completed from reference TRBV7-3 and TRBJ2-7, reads GAGVSQTPSNKVTEKGKYVELRCDPISGHTALYWYRQSLGQGPEFLIYFQGTGAADDSGLPNDRFFAVRPEGSVSTLKIQRTERGDSAVYLCASSSPRAENYNEQYFGPGTRLTVT.